The 22 T cell receptor beta chains below all came from one sample that was sequenced in a study of T-cell reconstitution after alpha-beta-depleted transplantation in children (dated by TCRdb to about 2016). The intended sense of this specimen's treatment or condition label: allogeneic hematopoietic cell transplantation with graft depleted of TCRalphabeta T cells and CD19 B cells. Libraries were made using PCR. Sequencing instrument: Illumina HiSeq 2500. Molecular barcoding was employed in the preparation of TCR libraries, with unique molecular identifiers being used to normalize TCRbeta repertoire quantification. TCRdb reworked the public reads: Q25 trimming with fastp, MiXCR clone assembly, productive beta chains retained. A single entry per CDR3 protein holds the most common genes and DNA from its merged rows. The sample includes 65,000 to 85,000 distinct CDR3 sequences, with roughly a tenth observed a single time. Of the sample, less than 15% falls within the top ten clones.

Material: PBMCs, obtained before TCRalphabeta/CD19-depleted stem cell transplant. These receptors were obtained from a boy younger than 18 with acute myeloid leukemia, due to receive a stem cell transplant.

This clonotype was counted ten times or more. This chain connects TRBV12-3 or TRBV12-4 to TRBJ1-1, with D possibly being TRBD1 (6 bases). V was trimmed by 3 bases and J by 4 bases, leaving 9 bases between them. CDR3 length: 13 amino acids. The CDR3 DNA reads as TGTGCCAGCAGTTTCACAGGGTTCACTGAAGCTTTCTTT. As protein: CASSFTGFTEAFF.

The chain links TRBV23-1 to TRBJ2-7, with 8 bases lining up with TRBD1. TRBV23-1 counts as an open reading frame of uncertain function. This CDR3 region has 12 residues. Trimming at V came to 6 bases and at J to 5 bases, leaving 3 bases not matched to a gene. CDR3 DNA: TGCGCCAGCAGGGACAGGGACGACGAGCAGTACTTC. Protein product: CASRDRDDEQYF.

The table lists this clonotype with many counts. This chain connects TRBV11-1 to TRBJ1-4; D gene unclear. V lost 5 bases to trimming and J lost 6 bases, with 34 bases between them. CDR1 is SGHAT and CDR2 is FQDESV in the germline V gene (reference sequence). This CDR3 comprises 21 residues. DNA for the CDR3: TGTGCCAGCAGCCCTCAATGGCCGCTCCACTCGATACTTTCCCGGGATGAAAAACTGTTTTTT. Translation gives CASSPQWPLHSILSRDEKLFF.

In its sample, this clonotype was seen many times. The chain joins TRBV6-6 to TRBJ1-1, with a tentative D call TRBD1 (6 bases). Trimming removed 8 bases at V and 5 bases at J, with 12 bases between. The germline V gene encodes CDR1 MNHNY and CDR2 SVGAGI (reference sequence). The CDR3 contains 12 residues. As DNA, the CDR3 is TGTGCCAGCTACGACAGGAGAACTGAAGCTTTCTTT. Translated: CASYDRRTEAFF.

There are many counts of this clonotype. The chain joins TRBV20-1 to TRBJ1-2; weak D call: TRBD1 (5 bases). V was trimmed by 0 bases and J by 6 bases, leaving 8 bases between them. Germline V lookup: CDR1 DFQATT, CDR2 SNEGSKA (reference sequence). This CDR3 has 12 residues. The CDR3 nucleotides are TGCAGTGCTAGAGAAGAGGGGCATGGCTACACCTTC. Translation gives CSAREEGHGYTF.

This clonotype was picked up many times. The chain's CDR3 is CASSSRRGRAYNEQFF. The CDR3 DNA reads as TGTGCCAGCAGCTCCCGCCGGGGGCGAGCCTACAATGAGCAGTTCTTC. J is TRBJ2-1 and V is TRBV11-2; either TRBD1 or TRBD2 may supply D (6 bases each). The V end lost 4 bases, the J end lost 2 bases, and 15 bases lay between the germline ends. CDR3 length equals 16 residues. CDR1 is SGHAT and CDR2 is FQNNGV in the germline V gene. Full variable domain (outside the CDR3, taken from reference TRBV11-2 and TRBJ2-1): EAGVAQSPRYKIIEKRQSVAFWCNPISGHATLYWYQQILGQGPKLLIQFQNNGVVDDSQLPKDRFSAERLKGVDSTLKIQPAKLEDSAVYLCASSSRRGRAYNEQFFGPGTRLTVL.

This clonotype was seen repeatedly, ten times or more. The chain carries TRBV25-1 and TRBJ2-1; D may be TRBD1 (5 bases). This CDR3 comprises 12 residues. V was shortened by 6 bases and J by 8 bases, with 11 bases between the two germline ends. Germline values: CDR1 MGHDK, CDR2 SYGVNS. The CDR3 protein is CASSQTVDEQFF. The CDR3 coding sequence is TGTGCCAGCAGCCAGACAGTAGATGAGCAGTTCTTC.

Ten or more counts support this clonotype. The rearrangement joins TRBV20-1 to TRBJ1-1, with 9 nucleotides matching TRBD1. Unmatched junction bases numbered 10, after V lost 3 bases and J lost 5 bases. The CDR3 runs to 15 residues. Germline CDR1 is DFQATT and CDR2 is SNEGSKA (reference sequence). CDR3 amino acids: CSASPQGAYVTEAFF. CDR3 in DNA: TGCAGTGCTAGCCCACAGGGGGCATACGTTACTGAAGCTTTCTTT.

This clonotype has a count of ten or more. The V gene is TRBV20-1, the J gene TRBJ2-5; unclear D gene. The length of the CDR3 is 12 residues. V lost 3 bases to trimming and J lost 1 base, with 6 bases between them. Germline V gene sequence: CDR1 DFQATT, CDR2 SNEGSKA (reference sequence). The CDR3, as DNA: TGCAGTGCTAGGTTCGGCCAAGAGACCCAGTACTTC. Translated: CSARFGQETQYF.

This clonotype was seen many times. The V call is TRBV12-3 or TRBV12-4, the J call TRBJ1-6, with D tentatively TRBD1 (5 bases). The ends were cut back, 3 bases at V and 5 bases at J, with 11 bases in the middle. CDR3 length: 15 residues. The CDR3 DNA reads as TGTGCCAGCAGTTTTACCTCACAGGATAATTCACCCCTCCACTTT. Translated: CASSFTSQDNSPLHF.

This clonotype was counted ten times or more. The chain couples TRBV7-8 to TRBJ2-1; perhaps TRBD1 as D (7 bases). The CDR3 consists of 15 residues. Trimming took 5 bases from V and 7 from J, leaving 18 bases between them. Germline CDR1 SGHVS, CDR2 FQNEAQ. CDR3 sequence (DNA): TGTGCCAGCAGCCGAGGGGGCGGGGCTGGGAATGAGCAGTTCTTC. Translation: CASSRGGGAGNEQFF.

This clonotype has at least ten counts. V and J are TRBV12-3 or TRBV12-4 and TRBJ2-5; unclear D gene. V was shortened by 5 bases and J by 1 base, with 8 bases between the two germline ends. The CDR3 extends over 13 amino acids. CDR3 loop: CASSTWSQETQYF. The DNA for the CDR3 is TGTGCCAGCAGTACTTGGTCCCAAGAGACCCAGTACTTC.

This clonotype was recorded many times. The chain employs TRBV29-1 and TRBJ1-2, with D tentatively TRBD1 (6 bases). The germline gives CDR1 SQVTM, CDR2 ANQGSEA. This CDR3 region has 12 residues. The V and J ends lost 3 bases and 4 bases respectively, with 9 bases between them. CDR3 sequence (DNA): TGCAGCGTTGATCAAGGGGGCTATGGCTACACCTTC. Its translation: CSVDQGGYGYTF.

This clonotype was detected ten times or more. The chain uses TRBV24-1 and TRBJ2-1; D possibly corresponds to TRBD2 (6 bases). Trimming took 0 bases from V and 7 from J, leaving 15 bases between them. The CDR3 is 16 amino acids. The germline CDR1 and CDR2 sequences are KGHDR and SFDVKD. The CDR3 loop reads CATSDLGSSVGNEQFF. The CDR3 nucleotides read TGTGCCACCAGTGATTTGGGCTCTAGCGTCGGGAATGAGCAGTTCTTC.

This clonotype was counted only a few times. The chain has TRBV7-1 and TRBJ2-7; D is unresolved. TRBV7-1 is an open reading frame whose function is uncertain. This CDR3 is 14 amino acids long. Trimming removed 2 bases at V and 7 bases at J, with 15 bases between. CDR3 in DNA: TGTGCCAGCAGCTCAAGCCTCTGGGCTGAGGAGCAGTACGTC. Protein product: CASSSSLWAEEQYV.

This clonotype was detected ten times or more. The chain carries TRBV5-5 and TRBJ1-1; no reliable D call. There are 13 residues in the CDR3. CDR1 is SGHKS and CDR2 is YYEKEE in the germline V gene (reference sequence). V gave up 0 bases and J gave up 7 bases, with 10 bases separating them. This chain's CDR3 is CASSLVPGDEAFF. The CDR3 DNA sequence: TGTGCCAGCAGCTTGGTTCCCGGCGATGAAGCTTTCTTT.

Ten or more counts support this clonotype. This chain joins TRBV18 and TRBJ2-5; TRBD2 matches at 11 bases. This CDR3 spans 15 amino acids. Germline CDR1 and CDR2: KGHSH and LQKENI. Trimming removed 4 bases from V and 2 bases from J; junction bases left unmatched: 3. The CDR3 DNA reads as TGTGCCAGCTCACAGACTAGCGGGGTGCAAGAGACCCAGTACTTC. As protein: CASSQTSGVQETQYF.

In its sample, this clonotype was seen many times. The V call is TRBV6-5, the J call TRBJ2-2, with 12 nucleotides matching TRBD2. J was trimmed by 6 bases and V by 0 bases; bases with no gene match: 5. The V gene's germline CDR1 is MNHEY and CDR2 SVGAGI. The CDR3 extends over 17 amino acids. This CDR3 is CASSYSPGLAGPGELFF. CDR3 sequence (DNA): TGTGCCAGCAGTTACTCACCGGGACTAGCGGGCCCCGGGGAGCTGTTTTTT.

With respect to this clonotype: This may be a read error, as it is one base from a much larger clone. The chain couples TRBV20-1 to TRBJ1-1; unclear D gene. The CDR3 loop spans 13 amino acids. The V gene lost 5 bases and the J gene lost 3 bases, with 13 bases spanning the gap. Germline values: CDR1 DFQATT, CDR2 SNEGSKA (reference sequence). CDR3 in amino acids: CSARYGEYTEAFF. CDR3 coding DNA: TGCAGTGCTCGATACGGGGAGTACACTGAAGCTTTCTTT.

This clonotype came up many times. The rearrangement links TRBV20-1 to TRBJ1-5; D remains ambiguous. The germline V gene has CDR1 DFQATT and CDR2 SNEGSKA (reference sequence). The CDR3 loop spans 14 amino acids. The V and J ends lost 2 bases and 2 bases respectively, with 10 bases between them. The CDR3: CSARPGVGNQPQHF. The CDR3 bases are TGCAGTGCTAGACCCGGGGTGGGCAATCAGCCCCAGCATTTT.

The chain joins TRBV7-2 to TRBJ2-5; D possibly matches TRBD1 or TRBD2 (6 bases each). V was clipped by 5 bases and J by 9 bases, with 10 bases between them. This CDR3 contains 11 residues. From germline, CDR1 is SGHTA and CDR2 FQGNSA. CDR3 nucleotides: TGTGCCAGCAGCCCCCGGGGGCCCCAGTACTTC. Its protein product is CASSPRGPQYF.

This clonotype was counted many times. This chain joins TRBV20-1 and TRBJ2-2; D is perhaps TRBD1 (5 bases). Trimming removed 4 bases at V and 6 bases at J, with 24 bases between. The germline CDR1 and CDR2 sequences are DFQATT and SNEGSKA (reference sequence). The CDR3 is 17 amino acids. The CDR3 DNA follows: TGCAGTGCTATCCCTTTTCGACAGACCCTTGGGGCCGGGGAGCTGTTTTTT. The encoded protein is CSAIPFRQTLGAGELFF.